The text below deals with one TCR beta chain. This clonotype was detected many times. This clone's antigen is unknown. Base-call qualities are not available, and no considerably larger clone is one nucleotide away. The CDR1 and CDR2 encoded by the germline V gene are SNHLY and FYNNEI. V gives up 7 bases and J gives up 0 bases, and the segment between their germline ends measures 15 bases. The CDR3 runs 15 amino acids, cysteine and phenylalanine included. The only DNA kept is the CDR3, 45 bases in frame from the first base. These data belong to a study of regulatory T cells in long-lasting Graves disease (dated by TCRdb to about 2021). Background for the entire study: Newly diagnosed Graves' disease patients had taken antithyroid drugs for less than 3 months. A total of around 35 samples were covered by TCR sequencing, comprising approximately 13 persistent and around 20 newly diagnosed Graves' disease patients. The study was conducted in China and was registered as a clinical trial. Peripheral blood TCR sequencing and RNA sequencing compared persistent Graves' disease patients with newly diagnosed Graves' disease patients.

The time point label on this specimen signifies: newly diagnosed GD, antithyroid drugs for less than 3 months. For both TCR sequencing and RNA sequencing, RNA was extracted from PBMCs using TRIzol. The diagnosis of Graves' disease was made according to American Thyroid Association guidelines. Recruitment of patients was carried out at an endocrinology department in Xi'an, China. Each patient gave roughly 8.4 milliliters of peripheral blood, collected in an EDTA anticoagulant tube. Ficoll Paque Plus density gradient separation was used to isolate PBMCs, and no further T cell sorting was done. RNA quality was checked with an Agilent 2100 Bioanalyzer and agarose gel, and concentration with a NanoDrop 2000. The paper as a whole reports these results and caveats: As a limitation, the authors acknowledged that the small sample size may reduce accuracy. Patients with persistent disease shared more public clonotypes (about 2,900) than newly diagnosed patients did (more than 900). Sequencing and analysis were limited to the TCR beta chain. Compared with newly diagnosed patients, patients with persistent Graves' disease had lower TCR Shannon entropy and fewer highly expanded clones, which suggests clonal expansion. Preferential use of TRBV28, TRBJ1-2 and TRBJ2-5 was observed in persistent disease, whereas TRBV20-1 and TRBJ2-1 were favored in newly diagnosed disease. Peripheral blood alone was examined, since thyroid tissue, which constituted the primary lesion, could not be accessed.

Preparation of the library involved multiplex PCR. TCRdb names Illumina HiSeq 4000 as the instrument used. TCR beta libraries were built with iRepertoire HTBI primers and Arm-PCR amplification of CDR3 regions. Gel purification was performed on PCR products prior to sequencing. In the source study's methods: A total of fewer than 80 TRBV and approximately 15 TRBJ segments were identified across samples and were used for gene usage analysis of CDR3 amino acid clonotypes. Filtered high-quality paired reads were merged into contigs using COPE and FqMerger. Contigs were aligned with BLAST to IMGT TRBV, TRBD and TRBJ reference genes, and CDR3 was defined per IMGT. Any clonotype with a frequency above 0.1% was counted as a highly expanded clone. Repertoire diversity was measured by Shannon entropy, and V-J evenness by the Gini coefficient. Public clonotypes were defined as clonotypes shared by more than one individual. Using fastp at Q25 and MiXCR, TCRdb reprocessed the public reads and kept productive beta chains. Duplicate CDR3 protein sequences are folded into a single record with the most common DNA and genes. TCRdb assigned the V and J calls; the authors' analysis was not used. The sample yields 400,000 to 500,000 distinct CDR3 sequences; 11% to 15% were counted once. Around a sixth of the sample belongs to the ten largest clones.

This same sample was also part of a study on T cells in Graves' hyperthyroidism and ophthalmopathy. Per that second paper: Graves' hyperthyroidism was defined as stable when no progression to ophthalmopathy occurred over 18 months of follow-up. Hyperthyroidism patients were newly diagnosed, had a disease duration of under 2 months, and were aged 18 to 65 years. Exclusion was applied to patients with uncontrolled infections, other autoimmune diseases, pregnancy or lactation. Clinical symptoms, serum thyroxine and TRAb, thyroid ultrasound, and orbital computed tomography formed the basis for the diagnoses. A first-round RT-PCR of the TCR CDR3 used the HTBI primer set with the Qiagen OneStep RT-PCR kit. Blood samples also contained most of the expanded thyroid clonotypes (frequency above 0.001), which suggests that blood repertoires may reflect thyroid immune responses. A 13 V-J signature model separated ophthalmopathy from stable hyperthyroidism, with roughly 88% sensitivity and 81% to 83% specificity in cross-validation and 80%/75% in testing. In validation, the model predicted progression to ophthalmopathy with over 60% sensitivity and approximately 74% specificity, a median of around 6.6 months before onset. To identify TCR V-J signatures that set the groups apart, the researchers used a discovery cohort of 100 or so patients, made up of around 42 with Graves' ophthalmopathy and some 56 with stable Graves' hyperthyroidism. An independent validation cohort of under 20 hyperthyroidism patients and 17 patients who later progressed to ophthalmopathy tested prospective prediction of ophthalmopathy. The roughly 90 discovery patients were divided at random into training and test sets in a 7:3 ratio. The study also compared thyroid tissue and blood T-cell repertoires from more than five Graves' hyperthyroidism patients. After blood sampling, hyperthyroidism patients were treated with methimazole at a starting dose of 30 mg daily, and ophthalmopathy patients were treated with high-dose intravenous methylprednisolone. The libraries were constructed in a second round of multiplex PCR and then size-selected and purified. The libraries were sequenced on an Illumina HiSeq2000 using paired-end 100 bp reads. SOAPnuke was used to process the raw data, throwing out any read that contained adapters or uncalled bases, had a mean Phred below 15, or lacked an exact constant-primer or identifier match. COPE v1.2.5 was used to merge the high-quality paired reads, and each unique nucleotide sequence was defined as a clonotype. Clonotypes were aligned to IMGT TRBV, TRBD and TRBJ reference segments using MiTCR v1.1. The analysis included only V-J combinations with a frequency above 0.0001, which together covered approximately 99% of the repertoires. The TCS score was defined as F50 (clonal expansion) divided by E x V (chaos), with BLOSUM62-based TCRdist calculated between CDR3 peptides within each V-J. Welch's t-statistics and random forest reduced fewer than 600 V-J features to under 15, which were used in a naive Bayes classifier (R e1071). Sample size was not statistically predetermined, and investigators were not blinded to group allocation. According to the paper, TCR Vbeta CDR3 sequencing was carried out on about 140 peripheral blood samples, which came from fewer than 50 ophthalmopathy, approximately 78 hyperthyroidism and around 17 progressor patients.

The sample in question was peripheral blood mononuclear cells (PBMCs), obtained at new diagnosis, from a patient treated with antithyroid drugs. The clonotype originates from a woman between 50 and 59 years old with Graves disease. Donor details come from another sample of the same person, matched by shared clones. Recombination joined TRBV2 with TRBJ1-1; the D gene assignment is ambiguous. Here the CDR3 is given as CASTDLGFMNTEAFF. The DNA reads as follows: TGTGCCAGCACGGACCTTGGGTTTATGAACACTGAAGCTTTCTTT.